This T cell receptor beta chain was identified in a study of T cells after yellow fever vaccination. Across the whole study: The fractions with low cell numbers were processed using SMART-Seq v4 Ultra Low Input. Regarding the study as a whole: CD4 and CD8 compartments shared a small share of clonotypes, likely from convergent recombination.

The table lists this clonotype with a few counts. Its antigen is undetermined. This CDR3 contains 17 residues. Germline loops: CDR1 DFQATT, CDR2 SNEGSKA (reference sequence). The V gene lost 0 bases and the J gene lost 0 bases, with 12 bases spanning the gap. Template switching by 5'RACE produced TCR cDNA, adding a universal primer site and UMIs. Each CDR3 protein is one row after TCRdb ran MiXCR on the 5' RACE reads. The data hold 100,000 to 150,000 distinct CDR3 sequences, with over 8% observed a single time. The receptor was derived from a man between 18 and 35 years old who received the YFV17D yellow fever vaccine. The input for sequencing was CD8+ T cells sorted from PBMCs, taken on the day of the yellow fever booster vaccination. This sequence joins TRBV20-1 and TRBJ2-6; D is uncertain. The CDR3 reads CSARDPVGDSGANVLTF. Here the CDR3 DNA reads TGCAGTGCTAGAGATCCTGTCGGAGACTCTGGGGCCAACGTCCTGACTTTC.